The 4 T cell receptor beta chains given below trace back to one sample, sequenced in a study of metastatic and nonmetastatic thyroid tumors. Patients had received no treatment of any kind before thyroid surgery. TCRdb redid the clone calls on the PCR reads using MiXCR. The sample shows fewer than 25,000 clones, 15% to 20% of them seen only once. Material: blood. The receptors stem from a male donor with papillary thyroid cancer or a benign thyroid nodule (not recorded which). Some clones in this sample may be carry-over from other donors' samples.

The rearrangement joins TRBV12-3 or TRBV12-4 to TRBJ1-6, with unresolved D. V gave up 5 bases and J gave up 6 bases, with 14 bases separating them. The CDR3 has 15 residues. The DNA of the CDR3 is TGTGCCAGCAGTCAGAGAGGGAATTTTAATTCACCCCTCCACTTT. Translation gives CASSQRGNFNSPLHF.

This clone has a handful of counts. The chain links TRBV27 to TRBJ2-7; 7 nucleotides line up with TRBD1. V was pared by 4 bases and J by 10 bases, with 10 bases of the junction left unmatched. This CDR3 spans 13 amino acids. Germline V gives CDR1 MNHEY, CDR2 SMNVEV (reference sequence). The DNA of the CDR3 is TGTGCCAGCAGTTCGTACCGGGACAGCGCCCAGTACTTC. It specifies CASSSYRDSAQYF.

The sample holds many counts of this clone. This chain links TRBV28 with TRBJ2-3, with D unresolved. V was pared by 3 bases and J by 4 bases, with 5 bases between. Germline lookup yields CDR1 MDHEN and CDR2 SYDVKM. The CDR3 length is 12 residues. In nucleotides, the CDR3 is TGTGCCAGCAGTTTCGTTGCAGATACGCAGTATTTT. It yields the protein CASSFVADTQYF.

Regarding this clone: A read error is possible here, since a much larger clone lies one base away. The same CDR3 arises from other DNA sequences in this sample as well. Here the CDR3 DNA reads TGTGCCAGCAGCCCCTGGTCCCACCCCGGTGAGACCCAGTACTTC. It is translated as CASSPWSHPGETQYF. The genes are TRBV5-6 and TRBJ2-5; D is undetermined. The CDR3 has 15 amino acids. Germline V CDR1 and CDR2: SGHDT, YYEEEE. Trimming left V 4 bases short and J 5 bases short, with 18 bases between. Full variable domain (outside the CDR3, taken from reference TRBV5-6 and TRBJ2-5): DAGVTQSPTHLIKTRGQQVTLRCSPKSGHDTVSWYQQALGQGPQFIFQYYEEEERQRGNFPDRFSGHQFPNYSSELNVNALLLGDSALYLCASSPWSHPGETQYFGPGTRLLVL.